This paragraph covers one TCR beta chain sequence. Produced via immunoSEQ multiplex PCR; TCRdb's table is partial and in-frame only. The profile shows fewer than 350,000 clones, 85% of them singletons. The sample is drawn from a study of blood T cell repertoires in COVID-19. Participant-reported clinical history was the basis for cohort assignment. The V gene end was trimmed by 2 bases and the J gene end by 0 bases; junction bases not matched to a gene: 0. This CDR3 comprises 15 residues. The germline V gene has CDR1 MDHEN and CDR2 SYDVKM. The sample was PBMCs or T cells enriched from blood (not recorded which). The sequence derives from a woman between 25 and 40 years old who had been exposed to COVID-19. V is TRBV28 and J is TRBJ2-3; 9 nucleotides line up with TRBD2. CDR3 sequence (DNA): TGTGCCAGCAGTTTAAGCGGGGGGAGCACAGATACGCAGTATTTT. Amino acids: CASSLSGGSTDTQYF.